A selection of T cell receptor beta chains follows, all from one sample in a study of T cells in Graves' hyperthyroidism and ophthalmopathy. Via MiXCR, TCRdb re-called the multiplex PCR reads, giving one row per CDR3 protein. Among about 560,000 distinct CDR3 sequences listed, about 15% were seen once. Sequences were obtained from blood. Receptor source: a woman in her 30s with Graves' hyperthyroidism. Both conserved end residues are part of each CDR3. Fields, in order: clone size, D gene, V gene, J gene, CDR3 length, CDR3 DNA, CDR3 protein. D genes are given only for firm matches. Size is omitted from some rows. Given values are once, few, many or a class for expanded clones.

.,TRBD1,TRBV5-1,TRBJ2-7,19,TGCGCCAGCAGCACTGGGACAGCACTACTGGCGATCCACTCCTACGAGCAGTACTTC,CASSTGTALLAIHSYEQYF
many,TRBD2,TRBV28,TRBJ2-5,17,TGTGCCAGCAGCCGCCCACCCGGACTAGCGGGCGAAGAGACCCAGTACTTC,CASSRPPGLAGEETQYF
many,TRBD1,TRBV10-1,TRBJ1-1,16,TGCGCCAGCAGTGAGGGCCCCGGGACAGGGGCTGTAAAGGCTTTCTTT,CASSEGPGTGAVKAFF
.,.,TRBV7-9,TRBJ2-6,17,TGTGCCAGCAGCTTAGAAGACGAAATCGGGGTAAAAAACGTCCTGACTTTC,CASSLEDEIGVKNVLTF
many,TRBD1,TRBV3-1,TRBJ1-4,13,TGTGCCAGCAGCCCCGGACAGGTTGAAAAACTGTTTTTT,CASSPGQVEKLFF
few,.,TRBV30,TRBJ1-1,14,TGTGCCTGGAGTTTTAGCAGGGGGAACACTGAAGCTTTCTTT,CAWSFSRGNTEAFF
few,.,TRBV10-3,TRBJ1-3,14,TGTGCCATCAGTGAGTTGGGTGGTGGAAACACCATATATTTT,CAISELGGGNTIYF
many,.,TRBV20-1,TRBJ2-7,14,TGCAGTGCGACTGTTTTCCCGGACTCCTACGAGCAGTACTTC,CSATVFPDSYEQYF
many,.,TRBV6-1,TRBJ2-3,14,TGTGCCAGCAGTGAACAAGGGGACACAGATACGCAGTATTTT,CASSEQGDTDTQYF
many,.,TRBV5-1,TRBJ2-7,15,TGCGCCAGCAGCTTGACGAGGGACTTTGACTACGAGCAGTACTTC,CASSLTRDFDYEQYF
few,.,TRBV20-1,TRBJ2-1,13,TGCAGTGCTAGAGATATTAAGGGTGGTGAGCAGTTCTTC,CSARDIKGGEQFF
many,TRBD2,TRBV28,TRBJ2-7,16,TGTGCCAGCAGTTTATGGCTAGCGGGCGGGGCTACCGAGCAGTACTTC,CASSLWLAGGATEQYF
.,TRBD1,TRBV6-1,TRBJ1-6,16,TGTGCCAGCAGGAGGACAGGGTCCCAGAGCAATTCACCCCTCCACTTT,CASRRTGSQSNSPLHF
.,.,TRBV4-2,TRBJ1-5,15,TGTGCCAGCAGCCAAGATAACAGGGCGGGACAGCCCCAGCATTTT,CASSQDNRAGQPQHF
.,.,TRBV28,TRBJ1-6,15,TGTGCCAGCAGTTTAAGACTTTTGAGGAATTCACCCCTCCACTTT,CASSLRLLRNSPLHF
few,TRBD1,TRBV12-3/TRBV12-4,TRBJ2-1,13,TGTGCCAGCAACAAAAGGGGGCGTCCTCAGCAGTTCTTC,CASNKRGRPQQFF
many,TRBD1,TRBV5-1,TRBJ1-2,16,TGCGCCAGCAGCCCAAACTTACAGGGGTTGGGCTATGGCTACACCTTC,CASSPNLQGLGYGYTF
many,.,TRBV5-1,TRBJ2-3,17,TGCGCCAGCAGCCCGCAGCTAGGGGGACGTATCACAGATACGCAGTATTTT,CASSPQLGGRITDTQYF
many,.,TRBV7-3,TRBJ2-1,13,TGTGCCAGCAGCTCTTTGGTGGGAAATGAGCAGTTCTTC,CASSSLVGNEQFF
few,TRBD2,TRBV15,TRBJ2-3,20,TGTGCCACCAGCCCGCCCGTATCTAGCGGGAGGGCCTCTAGCACAGATACGCAGTATTTT,CATSPPVSSGRASSTDTQYF
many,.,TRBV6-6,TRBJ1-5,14,TGTGCCAGCAGTTACTCAGGGGGTGGTCAGCCCCAGCATTTT,CASSYSGGGQPQHF
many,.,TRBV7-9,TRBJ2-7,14,TGTGCCAGCAGCTTAGCAGGGTCAGAGCGCGAGCAGTACTTC,CASSLAGSEREQYF
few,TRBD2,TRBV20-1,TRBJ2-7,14,TGCAGTGCTAGAGGAGGAGCGGGAGACTACGAGCAGTACTTC,CSARGGAGDYEQYF
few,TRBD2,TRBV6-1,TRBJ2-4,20,TGTGCCAGCAGTCCTTTGGGACTAGCGGGAGGGCCGATAGCCAAAAACATTCAGTACTTC,CASSPLGLAGGPIAKNIQYF
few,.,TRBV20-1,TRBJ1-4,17,TGCAGTGCCCCAGACCACACGCCAGCAGCAACTAATGAAAAACTGTTTTTT,CSAPDHTPAATNEKLFF